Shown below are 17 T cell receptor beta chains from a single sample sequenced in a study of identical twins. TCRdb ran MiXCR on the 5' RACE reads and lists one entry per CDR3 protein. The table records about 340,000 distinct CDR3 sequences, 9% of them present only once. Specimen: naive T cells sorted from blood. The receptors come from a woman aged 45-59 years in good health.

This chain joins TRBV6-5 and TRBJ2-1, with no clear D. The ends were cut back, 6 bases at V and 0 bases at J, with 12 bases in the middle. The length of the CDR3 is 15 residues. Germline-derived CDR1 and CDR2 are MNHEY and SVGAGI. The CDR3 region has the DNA TGTGCCAGCAGGCTTGACATAAGCTCCTACAATGAGCAGTTCTTC. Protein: CASRLDISSYNEQFF.

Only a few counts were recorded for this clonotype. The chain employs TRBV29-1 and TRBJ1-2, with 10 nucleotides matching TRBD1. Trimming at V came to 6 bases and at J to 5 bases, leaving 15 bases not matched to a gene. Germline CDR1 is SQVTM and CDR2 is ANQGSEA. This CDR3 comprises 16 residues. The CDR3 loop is CSVDGMWDRGGYGYTF. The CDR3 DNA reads TGCAGCGTGGATGGAATGTGGGACAGGGGAGGGTATGGCTACACCTTC.

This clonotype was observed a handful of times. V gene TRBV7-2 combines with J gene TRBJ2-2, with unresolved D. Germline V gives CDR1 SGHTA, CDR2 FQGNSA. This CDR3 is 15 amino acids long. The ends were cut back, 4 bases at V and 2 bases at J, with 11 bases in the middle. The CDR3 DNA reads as TGTGCCAGCAGCTGGGTCGCAGCTAACACCGGGGAGCTGTTTTTT. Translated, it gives CASSWVAANTGELFF.

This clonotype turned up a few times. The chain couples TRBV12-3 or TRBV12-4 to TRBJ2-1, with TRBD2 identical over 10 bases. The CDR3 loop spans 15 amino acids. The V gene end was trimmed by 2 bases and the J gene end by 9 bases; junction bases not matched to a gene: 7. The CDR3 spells CASSLPLAGVFEQFF. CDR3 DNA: TGTGCCAGCAGTTTACCCCTAGCGGGGGTTTTTGAGCAGTTCTTC.

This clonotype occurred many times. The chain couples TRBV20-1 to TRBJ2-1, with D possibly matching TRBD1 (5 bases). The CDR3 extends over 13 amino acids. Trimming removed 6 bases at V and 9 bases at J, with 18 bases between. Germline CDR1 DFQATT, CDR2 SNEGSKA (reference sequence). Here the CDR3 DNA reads TGCAGTGCCCCTCTGGCAGGGCAGGGTGAGCAGTTCTTC. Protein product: CSAPLAGQGEQFF.

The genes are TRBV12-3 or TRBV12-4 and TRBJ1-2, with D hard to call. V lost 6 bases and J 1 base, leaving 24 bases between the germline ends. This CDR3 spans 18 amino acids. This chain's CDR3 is CASSSSPGTEYHNYGYTF. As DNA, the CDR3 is TGTGCCAGCAGCTCTTCTCCAGGAACCGAATACCATAACTATGGCTACACCTTC.

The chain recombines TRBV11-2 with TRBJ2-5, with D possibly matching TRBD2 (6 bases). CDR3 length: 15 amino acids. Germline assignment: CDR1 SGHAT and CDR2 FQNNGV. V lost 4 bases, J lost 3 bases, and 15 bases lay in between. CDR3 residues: CASSSSGGVKETQYF. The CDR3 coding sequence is TGTGCCAGCAGCTCCTCTGGCGGGGTAAAAGAGACCCAGTACTTC.

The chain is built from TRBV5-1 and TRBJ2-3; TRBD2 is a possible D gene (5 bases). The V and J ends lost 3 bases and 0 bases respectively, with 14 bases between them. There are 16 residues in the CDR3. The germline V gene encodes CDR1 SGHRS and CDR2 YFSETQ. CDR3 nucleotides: TGCGCCAGCAGCTACGGACTTTTTACTAGCACAGATACGCAGTATTTT. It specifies CASSYGLFTSTDTQYF.

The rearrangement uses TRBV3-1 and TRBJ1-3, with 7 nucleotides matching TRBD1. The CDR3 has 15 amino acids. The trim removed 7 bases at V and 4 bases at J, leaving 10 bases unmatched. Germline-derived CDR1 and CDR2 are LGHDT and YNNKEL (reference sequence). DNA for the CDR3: TGTGCCAGCAAACCTACAGGGGACTCAGGAAACACCATATATTTT. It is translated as CASKPTGDSGNTIYF.

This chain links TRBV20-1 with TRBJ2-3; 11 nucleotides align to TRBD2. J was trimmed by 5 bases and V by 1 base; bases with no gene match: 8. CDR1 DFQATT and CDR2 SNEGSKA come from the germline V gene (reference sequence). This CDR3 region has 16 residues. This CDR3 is CSARGTSGREVDTQYF. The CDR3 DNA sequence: TGCAGTGCTAGAGGTACTAGCGGGAGAGAGGTAGATACGCAGTATTTT.

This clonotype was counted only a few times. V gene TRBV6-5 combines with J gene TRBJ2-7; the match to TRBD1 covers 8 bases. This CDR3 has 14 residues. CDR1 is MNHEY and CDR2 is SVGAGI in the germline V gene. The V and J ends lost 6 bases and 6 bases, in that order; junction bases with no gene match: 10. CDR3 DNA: TGTGCCAGCAGCCCGGGACAGGTTGGGGGCGAGCAGTACGTC. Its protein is CASSPGQVGGEQYV.

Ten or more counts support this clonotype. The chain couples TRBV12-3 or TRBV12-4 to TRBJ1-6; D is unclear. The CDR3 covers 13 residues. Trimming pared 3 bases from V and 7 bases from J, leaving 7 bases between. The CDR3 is CASSFVQNSPLHF. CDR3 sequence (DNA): TGTGCCAGCAGTTTTGTCCAAAATTCACCCCTCCACTTT.

This CDR3 is CASSFNPSGRMTDTQYF. CDR3 sequence (DNA): TGCGCCAGCAGCTTCAACCCTAGCGGGAGGATGACAGATACGCAGTATTTT. J is TRBJ2-3 and V is TRBV5-1, with TRBD2 identical over 11 bases. CDR1 and CDR2 (germline): SGHRS, YFSETQ. The length of the CDR3 is 17 residues. Trimming at V came to 2 bases and at J to 3 bases, leaving 8 bases not matched to a gene.

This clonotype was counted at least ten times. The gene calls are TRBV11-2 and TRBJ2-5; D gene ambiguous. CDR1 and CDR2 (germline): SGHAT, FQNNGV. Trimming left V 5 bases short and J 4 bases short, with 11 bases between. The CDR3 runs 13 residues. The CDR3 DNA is TGTGCCAGCAGCCAGCCATTAGCAGAGACCCAGTACTTC. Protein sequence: CASSQPLAETQYF.

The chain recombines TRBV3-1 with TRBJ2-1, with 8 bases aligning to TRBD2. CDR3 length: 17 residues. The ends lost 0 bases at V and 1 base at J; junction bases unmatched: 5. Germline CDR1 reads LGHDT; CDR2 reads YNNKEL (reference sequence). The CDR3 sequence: CASSQDRVAGSYNEQFF. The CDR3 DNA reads TGTGCCAGCAGCCAAGATCGAGTAGCGGGATCCTACAATGAGCAGTTCTTC.

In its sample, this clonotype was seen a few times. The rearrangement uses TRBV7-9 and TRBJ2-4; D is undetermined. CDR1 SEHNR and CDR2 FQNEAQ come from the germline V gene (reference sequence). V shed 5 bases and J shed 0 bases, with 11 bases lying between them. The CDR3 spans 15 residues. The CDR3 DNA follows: TGTGCCAGCAGCCCGAGTACACTAGCCAAAAACATTCAGTACTTC. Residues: CASSPSTLAKNIQYF. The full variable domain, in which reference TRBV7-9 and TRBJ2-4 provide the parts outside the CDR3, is DTGVSQNPRHKITKRGQNVTFRCDPISEHNRLYWYRQTLGQGPEFLTYFQNEAQLEKSRLLSDRFSAERPKGSFSTLEIQRTEQGDSAMYLCASSPSTLAKNIQYFGAGTRLSVL.

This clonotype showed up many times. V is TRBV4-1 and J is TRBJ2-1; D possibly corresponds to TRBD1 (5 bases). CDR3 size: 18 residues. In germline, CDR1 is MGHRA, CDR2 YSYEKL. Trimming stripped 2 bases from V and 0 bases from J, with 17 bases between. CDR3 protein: CASSQFIGVRSSYNEQFF. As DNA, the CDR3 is TGCGCCAGCAGCCAATTCATAGGGGTAAGGAGCTCCTACAATGAGCAGTTCTTC.